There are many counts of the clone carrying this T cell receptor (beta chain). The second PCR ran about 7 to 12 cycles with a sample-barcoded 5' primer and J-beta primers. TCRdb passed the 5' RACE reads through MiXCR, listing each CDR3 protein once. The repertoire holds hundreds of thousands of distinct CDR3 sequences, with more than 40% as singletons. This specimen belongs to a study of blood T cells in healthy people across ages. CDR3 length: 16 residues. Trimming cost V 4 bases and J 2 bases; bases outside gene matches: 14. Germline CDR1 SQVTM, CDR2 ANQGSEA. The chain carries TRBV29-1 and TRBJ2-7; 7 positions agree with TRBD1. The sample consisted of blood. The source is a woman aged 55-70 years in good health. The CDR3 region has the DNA TGCAGCGTTGCAGGGCCGGCGACAGGGTCAACCTACGAGCAGTACTTC. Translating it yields CSVAGPATGSTYEQYF.